Below, 20 T cell receptor beta chains from the same sample are listed, as sequenced in a study of blood T cells in healthy people across ages. Using a J-beta primer mix together with a sample-barcoded 5' primer, a second PCR was run for 7 to 11 cycles. TCRdb ran MiXCR on the 5' RACE reads and lists one entry per CDR3 protein. In the table there are about 900,000 distinct CDR3 sequences, around 48% of which are singletons. Specimen: blood. The source is a man aged 25 to 40 in good health.

This clonotype appeared once. The rearrangement uses TRBV2 and TRBJ2-1; D tentatively reads TRBD1 or TRBD2 (5 bases each). Germline-derived CDR1 and CDR2 are SNHLY and FYNNEI. The CDR3 has 15 amino acids. V lost 2 bases and J 7 bases, leaving 15 bases between the germline ends. The CDR3 loop reads CASSESGGNENEQFF. DNA for the CDR3: TGTGCCAGCAGTGAAAGTGGGGGTAATGAGAATGAGCAGTTCTTC.

V is TRBV7-2 and J is TRBJ2-3, with 8 bases aligning to TRBD1. CDR3 size: 16 residues. Germline CDR1 is SGHTA and CDR2 is FQGNSA. Trimming took 5 bases from V and 0 from J; bases not matched to a gene: 7. The CDR3 DNA sequence: TGTGCCAGCAGCACGAGGACAGGGATCAGCACAGATACGCAGTATTTT. This translates into CASSTRTGISTDTQYF.

This rearrangement joins TRBV14 to TRBJ1-1, with D hard to call. Trimming took off 4 bases at V and 0 bases at J, with 12 bases between the two ends. The CDR3 spans 15 residues. Germline V gives CDR1 SGHDN, CDR2 FVKESK. CDR3 region: CASSPLRQMNTEAFF. The CDR3 nucleotides read TGTGCCAGCAGCCCCCTTAGGCAGATGAACACTGAAGCTTTCTTT. Complete variable domain (other parts from reference TRBV14 and TRBJ1-1): EAGVTQFPSHSVIEKGQTVTLRCDPISGHDNLYWYRRVMGKEIKFLLHFVKESKQDESGMPNNRFLAERTGGTYSTLKVQPAELEDSGVYFCASSPLRQMNTEAFFGQGTRLTVV.

This clonotype was counted only a few times. A junction boundary mismatches the germline segment, possibly from a read error. The rearrangement joins TRBV5-1 to TRBJ2-7; 7 nucleotides agree with TRBD1. The CDR3 contains 14 residues. The germline V gene encodes CDR1 SGHRS and CDR2 YFSETQ. CDR3 amino acids: CASSSTGTDYDQYF. The CDR3 nucleotides are TGCGCCAGCAGCTCCACCGGGACAGACTACGACCAGTACTTC. The whole variable domain, remainder taken from reference TRBV5-1 and TRBJ2-7, is KAGVTQTPRYLIKTRGQQVTLSCSPISGHRSVSWYQQTPGQGLQFLFEYFSETQRNKGNFPGRFSGRQFSNSRSEMNVSTLELGDSALYLCASSSTGTDYDQYFGPGTRLTVT.

V and J are TRBV12-3 or TRBV12-4 and TRBJ2-7, with a weak D call TRBD1 (6 bases). The CDR3 extends over 15 amino acids. Trimming pared 5 bases from V and 0 bases from J, leaving 14 bases between. The CDR3 region is CASSRPGHISYEQYF. The DNA of the CDR3 is TGTGCCAGCAGTAGACCGGGACACATCTCCTACGAGCAGTACTTC.

The sample holds a few counts of this clonotype. The chain combines TRBV28 with TRBJ2-3; weak D call: TRBD1 (6 bases). Germline CDR1 and CDR2: MDHEN and SYDVKM. Trimming left V 3 bases short and J 2 bases short, with 12 bases between. The CDR3 is 15 residues long. In DNA, the CDR3 is TGTGCCAGCAGTTTGGTGCGGACAGTCACAGATACGCAGTATTTT. This codes for CASSLVRTVTDTQYF.

The rearrangement uses TRBV30 and TRBJ2-4; D is tentatively TRBD1 or TRBD2 (6 bases each). V gave up 2 bases and J gave up 7 bases, with 12 bases separating them. Germline V CDR1 and CDR2: GTSNPN, SVGIG (reference sequence). This CDR3 region has 13 residues. CDR3 region: CAWSSGDSNIQYF. The CDR3 DNA is TGTGCCTGGAGTTCAGGGGACTCTAACATTCAGTACTTC. Drawing the rest from reference TRBV30 and TRBJ2-4, the complete variable domain is SQTIHQWPATLVQPVGSPLSLECTVEGTSNPNLYWYRQAAGRGLQLLFYSVGIGQISSEVPQNLSASRPQDRQFILSSKKLLLSDSGFYLCAWSSGDSNIQYFGAGTRLSVL.

The chain carries TRBV20-1 and TRBJ2-5; TRBD2 might be the D (5 bases). Gene TRBJ2-7 matches the end of the DNA better, so the J call may be wrong. This CDR3 is 18 amino acids long. Germline V gene sequence: CDR1 DFQATT, CDR2 SNEGSKA (reference sequence). As DNA, the CDR3 is TGCAGTGCTAGAGGCGGCCCAGCGGAGAAGGAAAAGGTCGGCGAGCAGTACTTC. Protein product: CSARGGPAEKEKVGEQYF.

On this clonotype: One junction end does not reproduce the germline sequence, and a read error may be involved. The chain links TRBV15 to TRBJ2-1; D gene uncertain. The CDR3 is 15 amino acids. Germline V gene lookup returns CDR1 LNHNV and CDR2 YYDKDF (reference sequence). CDR3 residues: CASSRDGPLGNEQFF. Here the CDR3 DNA reads TGTGCCTCCAGCAGAGATGGTCCGTTGGGCAATGAGCAGTTCTTC.

The V call is TRBV27, the J call TRBJ2-7, with TRBD2 matching over 9 bases. The germline gives CDR1 MNHEY, CDR2 SMNVEV (reference sequence). The V segment lost 10 bases and the J segment 0 bases; nucleotides outside the gene matches: 16. This CDR3 is 17 amino acids long. This CDR3 is CATAGGQKSRRSYEQYF. CDR3 sequence (DNA): TGTGCCACAGCGGGGGGACAGAAGAGCCGACGCTCCTACGAGCAGTACTTC.

Details on this clonotype: This may be a read error, as it is one base from a much larger clone. The J gene is TRBJ2-5, the V gene TRBV6-4; D is unclear. Germline values: CDR1 MRHNA, CDR2 SNTAGT. This CDR3 has 15 residues. V was shortened by 6 bases and J by 11 bases, with 25 bases between the two germline ends. The CDR3 DNA reads as TGTGCCAGCAGCGCAACCGGGCTAGATTCGGATGAGCAGTACTTC. It yields the protein CASSATGLDSDEQYF.

The chain is built from TRBV20-1 and TRBJ2-5, with D possibly matching TRBD1 (5 bases). There are 15 residues in the CDR3. The V gene lost 6 bases and the J gene lost 11 bases, with 28 bases spanning the gap. Germline values: CDR1 DFQATT, CDR2 SNEGSKA (reference sequence). CDR3 bases: TGCAGTGCCGTAAAGGTGGGGCAGGCCTACAATGAGCAGTACTTC. As protein: CSAVKVGQAYNEQYF.

A few counts support this clonotype. The rearrangement links TRBV24-1 to TRBJ2-4; D not certain. TRBJ2-5 explains the end of the DNA better; the J call may be wrong. The V gene's germline CDR1 is KGHDR and CDR2 SFDVKD. This CDR3 is 12 amino acids long. The DNA for the CDR3 is TGTGCCACCAGTGGACCCGTAGGGACCCAGTACTTC. Its translation is CATSGPVGTQYF.

The V and J genes are TRBV11-3 and TRBJ2-7; 7 bases match TRBD1. This CDR3 is built from 14 residues. The junction had 4 bases not matched to a gene; V was cut back by 1 base and J by 4 bases. Germline lookup yields CDR1 SGHNT and CDR2 YENEEA. In nucleotides, the CDR3 is TGTGCCAGCAGCTTAGGACCACAGGGGTACGAGCAGTACTTC. It yields the protein CASSLGPQGYEQYF. The whole variable domain, filled in from reference TRBV11-3 and TRBJ2-7, reads EAGVVQSPRYKIIEKKQPVAFWCNPISGHNTLYWYLQNLGQGPELLIRYENEEAVDDSQLPKDRFSAERLKGVDSTLKIQPAELGDSAVYLCASSLGPQGYEQYFGPGTRLTVT.

This clonotype has only a few counts. The rearrangement links TRBV2 to TRBJ1-2, with a tentative D call TRBD1 (6 bases). Germline CDR1 SNHLY, CDR2 FYNNEI. The CDR3 length is 15 residues. V lost 2 bases and J lost 6, with 16 bases in between. The CDR3 DNA is TGTGCCAGCAGTGAAAGCCGGGGGGCGAACCATGGCTACACCTTC. It translates to CASSESRGANHGYTF. The variable domain in full, completed from reference TRBV2 and TRBJ1-2, reads EPEVTQTPSHQVTQMGQEVILRCVPISNHLYFYWYRQILGQKVEFLVSFYNNEISEKSEIFDDQFSVERPDGSNFTLKIRSTKLEDSAMYFCASSESRGANHGYTFGSGTRLTVV.

This clonotype showed up just once. The rearrangement uses TRBV9 and TRBJ1-1, with D perhaps matching TRBD1 (5 bases). The CDR3 is made up of 13 amino acids. Germline V gives CDR1 SGDLS, CDR2 YYNGEE. The V end lost 5 bases, the J end lost 5 bases, and 13 bases lay between the germline ends. The CDR3 coding sequence is TGTGCCAGCAGTACATCCAGGGCTACTGAAGCTTTCTTT. Translating gives CASSTSRATEAFF.

The CDR3 loop reads CAISESGEGKLFF. The CDR3 nucleotides read TGTGCCATCAGTGAGTCCGGAGAAGGAAAACTGTTTTTT. The rearrangement uses TRBV10-3 and TRBJ1-4, with D hard to call. V was cut by 0 bases and J by 10 bases, with 9 bases left in between. The CDR3 consists of 13 residues. Germline-derived CDR1 and CDR2 are ENHRY and SYGVKD.

This sequence joins TRBV21-1 and TRBJ2-1; the DNA was not used to check the table's D call, TRBD2. TRBV21-1 represents a pseudogene. This CDR3 spans 21 amino acids. CDR3 sequence reads: CASSRRGGLAGAFWPYNEQFF. The CDR3 DNA is TGTGCCAGCAGCAGAAGAGGGGGTCTTGCGGGGGCTTTCTGGCCCTACAATGAGCAGTTCTTC.

V and J are TRBV2 and TRBJ2-2; D may be TRBD1 (5 bases). V shed 7 bases and J shed 3 bases, with 6 bases lying between them. The CDR3 loop spans 12 amino acids. Germline V lookup: CDR1 SNHLY, CDR2 FYNNEI. CDR3 nucleotides: TGTGCCAGCACGACAGACACCGGGGAGCTGTTTTTT. This sequence encodes CASTTDTGELFF.

This clonotype was found once. A read error may account for a junction end that differs from germline. J is TRBJ1-6 and V is TRBV20-1; D may be TRBD1 (6 bases). CDR1 DFQATT and CDR2 SNEGSKA come from the germline V gene (reference sequence). The CDR3 totals 13 residues. CDR3 sequence reads: CNAANYRDSPLHF. The CDR3 bases are TGCAATGCTGCGAACTACAGGGATTCACCCCTCCACTTT.